The rows below give T cell receptor beta chains drawn from one sample of a study of shared clonotypes between healthy human individuals. Some clones are missing from TCRdb's copy, which holds only in-frame ones; the method was immunoSEQ multiplex PCR. The data show over 2 million clones, with roughly 95% seen just once and around 0.13% held by the top ten. The sequencing input was naive CD4+ T cells sorted from blood. These receptors originate from a man between 18 and 35 years old in good health. Each CDR3 is given with its conserved first and last residue. The D gene is left open where the match is weak. For some rows the clone size is stated as once, few or many, or as a class when expanded; others skip it.

CDR3	DNA	D	V	J	size
CASSSGHYGYTF	TGTGCCAGCAGCTCTGGACATTATGGCTACACCTTC	-	TRBV7-2	TRBJ1-2	-
CASSQDLNYGYTF	TGCGCCAGCAGTCAGGACCTTAACTATGGCTACACCTTC	-	TRBV10-1	TRBJ1-2	-
CASSYAGTFYGYTF	TGTGCCAGCAGTTACGCCGGGACATTCTATGGCTACACCTTC	-	TRBV6-5	TRBJ1-2	once
CASSRTSGQDYEQYF	TGTGCCAGCAGCCGGACTAGCGGGCAGGACTACGAGCAGTACTTC	TRBD2	TRBV6-1	TRBJ2-7	-
CASSLGGWNEKLFF	TGTGCCAGCAGTTTAGGGGGCTGGAATGAAAAACTGTTTTTT	-	TRBV27	TRBJ1-4	once
CASSYSRGSHTEAFF	TGTGCCAGCAGTTACTCGCGGGGATCCCACACTGAAGCTTTCTTT	-	TRBV6-5	TRBJ1-1	-
CASQGANNSPLHF	TGTGCCAGCCAGGGTGCAAATAATTCACCCCTCCACTTT	-	TRBV2	TRBJ1-6	-
CASSVTGTSYNEQFF	TGTGCCAGCAGCGTAACCGGGACTAGCTACAATGAGCAGTTCTTC	TRBD2	TRBV9	TRBJ2-1	-
CASSLLLGRINTGELFF	TGTGCCAGCAGTCTCCTCCTTGGGAGGATCAACACCGGGGAGCTGTTTTTT	-	TRBV27	TRBJ2-2	-
CAWSVFIGTSVDETQYF	TGTGCCTGGAGTGTATTTATCGGGACTAGCGTGGATGAGACCCAGTACTTC	TRBD2	TRBV30	TRBJ2-5	-
CAWSVDDSGGYTF	TGTGCCTGGAGTGTAGACGATTCCGGAGGCTACACCTTC	-	TRBV30	TRBJ1-2	once
CASSWKSTGGYEQYF	TGCGCCAGCAGCTGGAAATCGACAGGGGGCTACGAGCAGTACTTC	TRBD1	TRBV5-1	TRBJ2-7	-
CASIEISSPLHF	TGTGCCAGCATTGAAATTAGTTCACCCCTCCACTTT	-	TRBV6-5	TRBJ1-6	-
CSVVVGGRGTQYF	TGCAGCGTTGTAGTGGGGGGTCGGGGGACCCAGTACTTC	-	TRBV29-1	TRBJ2-5	-
CASSRAVNEKLFF	TGTGCCAGCTCACGGGCGGTTAATGAAAAACTGTTTTTT	-	TRBV18	TRBJ1-4	-
CASSVRVFLNTEAFF	TGTGCCAGCAGTGTAAGGGTATTCTTGAACACTGAAGCTTTCTTT	-	TRBV2	TRBJ1-1	-
CATSLLPNTIYF	TGTGCCACCAGCCTACTTCCCAACACCATATATTTT	-	TRBV19	TRBJ1-3	-
CASAPPQETQYF	TGTGCCAGCGCCCCCCCCCAAGAGACCCAGTACTTC	-	TRBV28	TRBJ2-5	once
CASSVSGWGETQYF	TGTGCCAGCAGCGTTAGCGGATGGGGGGAGACCCAGTACTTC	-	TRBV9	TRBJ2-5	-
CASSVMGGTDTQYF	TGTGCCAGCAGTGTTATGGGCGGGACAGATACGCAGTATTTT	-	TRBV6-4	TRBJ2-3	-
CASSQGTDYGYTF	TGTGCCAGCAGTCAAGGGACAGACTATGGCTACACCTTC	TRBD1	TRBV28	TRBJ1-2	-
CASSPQPQGATDTQYF	TGCGCCAGCAGCCCCCAACCCCAGGGGGCCACAGATACGCAGTATTTT	TRBD1	TRBV5-1	TRBJ2-3	once
CASSLGVWETITDTQYF	TGTGCCAGCAGCTTAGGAGTGTGGGAGACAATCACAGATACGCAGTATTTT	-	TRBV7-2	TRBJ2-3	-
CASSLRTGGNQPQHF	TGTGCCAGCAGTTTAAGGACAGGGGGCAATCAGCCCCAGCATTTT	TRBD1	TRBV27	TRBJ1-5	-
CASSLATYLDGYTF	TGCGCCAGCAGCTTGGCGACGTACTTGGATGGCTACACCTTC	-	TRBV5-1	TRBJ1-2	-
CAWSAGQGSTDTQYF	TGTGCCTGGAGTGCGGGACAGGGGAGCACAGATACGCAGTATTTT	TRBD1	TRBV30	TRBJ2-3	-
CASKGLRDQPQHF	TGTGCCAGCAAGGGTCTTCGCGATCAGCCCCAGCATTTT	-	TRBV2	TRBJ1-5	-
CASRYPAEGTEAFF	TGTGCTAGCAGGTACCCGGCCGAGGGCACTGAAGCTTTCTTT	-	TRBV7-7	TRBJ1-1	-
CASSPRNGLTYGYTF	TGCGCCAGCAGCCCCCGAAATGGCTTAACTTATGGCTACACCTTC	-	TRBV5-1	TRBJ1-2	-
CASRALATSFLTDTQYF	TGTGCCAGCAGAGCTTTGGCGACTAGTTTTCTCACAGATACGCAGTATTTT	-	TRBV27	TRBJ2-3	-
CASRRETGANYEQYF	TGTGCCAGCAGGAGGGAGACAGGGGCAAACTACGAGCAGTACTTC	TRBD1	TRBV6-1	TRBJ2-7	-
CASSTTSGGTGELFF	TGTGCCAGCAGTACGACTAGCGGCGGGACCGGGGAGCTGTTTTTT	TRBD2	TRBV6-5	TRBJ2-2	-
CASSPDRVLTGELFF	TGTGCCAGCAGCCCTGACAGGGTCCTGACCGGGGAGCTGTTTTTT	TRBD1	TRBV11-1	TRBJ2-2	-
CASGEQYF	TGTGCCTCCGGCGAGCAGTACTTC	-	TRBV3-2	TRBJ2-7	-
CASKGRDNEKLFF	TGTGCCAGTAAAGGGCGCGACAATGAAAAACTGTTTTTT	-	TRBV2	TRBJ1-4	-
CASSFTDRDAKTQYF	TGCGCCAGCAGCTTTACGGACAGGGATGCGAAGACCCAGTACTTC	TRBD1	TRBV5-1	TRBJ2-5	-
CAREARTSSYNSPLHF	TGTGCCAGAGAAGCTCGGACATCCTCCTATAATTCACCCCTCCACTTT	-	TRBV2	TRBJ1-6	-
CAWTSGNYNEQFF	TGTGCCTGGACTAGCGGGAATTACAATGAGCAGTTCTTC	TRBD2	TRBV30	TRBJ2-1	-
CASSLDAGSANQPQHF	TGTGCCAGCAGCTTGGACGCGGGATCGGCCAATCAGCCCCAGCATTTT	-	TRBV5-8	TRBJ1-5	-
CASSAGRGSYEQYF	TGTGCCAGCAGTGCGGGACGGGGATCCTACGAGCAGTACTTC	-	TRBV6-1	TRBJ2-7	-
CTSMFSGQSTDTQYF	TGCACCAGCATGTTTTCGGGGCAAAGCACAGATACGCAGTATTTT	-	TRBV1	TRBJ2-3	-
CASSPPNLGQETQYF	TGTGCCAGCTCACCACCAAATTTGGGCCAAGAGACCCAGTACTTC	-	TRBV18	TRBJ2-5	-
CASSLRQGDSYTF	TGTGCCAGCAGCTTACGACAGGGGGATAGCTACACCTTC	TRBD1	TRBV7-3	TRBJ1-2	-
CASSEDRFVARGPGQPQHF	TGTGCCAGCAGTGAAGATCGTTTCGTGGCCAGGGGGCCAGGTCAGCCCCAGCATTTT	TRBD1	TRBV6-1	TRBJ1-5	-
CASSHPMTAYGYTF	TGTGCCAGCAGCCACCCCATGACAGCCTATGGCTACACCTTC	-	TRBV7-9	TRBJ1-2	-
CASSDGIKLSYEQYF	TGTGCCAGCAGTGATGGAATTAAACTTTCCTACGAGCAGTACTTC	-	TRBV2	TRBJ2-7	many
CASSRPGGTEKLFF	TGTGCCAGCAGCCGACCCGGGGGCACTGAAAAACTGTTTTTT	-	TRBV6-1	TRBJ1-4	-
CASSAWTGSGEKLFF	TGTGCCAGCAGTGCCTGGACAGGATCAGGTGAAAAACTGTTTTTT	TRBD1	TRBV6-1	TRBJ1-4	-
CASSQIDWPSYEQYF	TGTGCCAGCAGCCAAATAGACTGGCCCTCCTACGAGCAGTACTTC	-	TRBV27	TRBJ2-7	-